The 30 T cell receptor beta chains presented below share a single source sample, sequenced in a study of cytomegalovirus exposure and HLA in healthy donors. In the PCR, 60 Vbeta and 13 Jbeta primers were used. Here immunoSEQ multiplex PCR was the method, and the copy in TCRdb shows in-frame clones only, minus some. The sample table includes about 75,000 clones. The source material was PBMCs. The receptors come from a man between 35 and 55 years old in good health and CMV-seronegative.

The rearrangement links TRBV27 to TRBJ1-6; no reliable D call. CDR1 is MNHEY, CDR2 SMNVEV, per germline (reference sequence). This CDR3 has 16 residues. Trimming cost V 4 bases and J 7 bases, with 17 bases left between them. The DNA of the CDR3 is TGTGCCAGCAGTTACAGACGTGGCAGTGTGAATTCACCCCTCCACTTT. It encodes CASSYRRGSVNSPLHF.

V gene TRBV7-9 combines with J gene TRBJ2-7; the D is unclear. With 4 bases removed from V and 3 bases from J, the gap between germline ends came to 4 bases. CDR1 and CDR2 from the germline V gene are SEHNR and FQNEAQ (reference sequence). The CDR3 extends over 11 amino acids. The CDR3, as DNA: TGTGCCAGCAGCTCCAACTACGAGCAGTACTTC. Residues: CASSSNYEQYF.

CDR3 amino acids: CASSFIDSSYNEQFF. Here the CDR3 DNA reads TGTGCCAGCAGCTTTATAGACAGCTCCTACAATGAGCAGTTCTTC. V usage is TRBV7-9 and J usage is TRBJ2-1; tentative D call: TRBD1 (5 bases). Trimming stripped 3 bases from V and 0 bases from J, with 9 bases between. CDR1 and CDR2 (germline): SEHNR, FQNEAQ (reference sequence). The CDR3 totals 15 residues.

The chain links TRBV5-1 to TRBJ2-3; a weak D match, TRBD1 (5 bases). CDR1 and CDR2 from the germline V gene are SGHRS and YFSETQ. CDR3 size: 16 residues. The V end lost 0 bases, the J end lost 1 base, and 12 bases lay between the germline ends. The CDR3 sequence is CASSLDGRERTDTQYF. CDR3 DNA sequence: TGCGCCAGCAGCTTGGACGGCAGGGAACGCACAGATACGCAGTATTTT. Full variable domain (missing parts from reference TRBV5-1 and TRBJ2-3): KAGVTQTPRYLIKTRGQQVTLSCSPISGHRSVSWYQQTPGQGLQFLFEYFSETQRNKGNFPGRFSGRQFSNSRSEMNVSTLELGDSALYLCASSLDGRERTDTQYFGPGTRLTVL.

V usage is TRBV5-1 and J usage is TRBJ2-3; D not certain. Germline V gene data show CDR1 as SGHRS and CDR2 as YFSETQ. The CDR3 is 13 residues long. Between the trimmed V and J ends, which lost 3 bases and 6 bases, there was a span of 11 bases. The CDR3 coding sequence is TGCGCCAGCAGCTCGACTGCCCCGGATACGCAGTATTTT. It translates to CASSSTAPDTQYF.

This chain links TRBV4-2 with TRBJ1-2, with 10 bases matching TRBD1. V dropped 0 bases and J dropped 5; count of bases not matched to a gene: 12. This CDR3 region has 18 residues. CDR1 and CDR2 (germline): LGHNA, YNFKEQ. The CDR3 loop is CASSQDLRRDRGLYGYTF. CDR3 DNA sequence: TGTGCCAGCAGCCAAGACTTAAGACGGGACAGGGGATTGTATGGCTACACCTTC.

This rearrangement joins TRBV30 to TRBJ1-6; 10 bases match TRBD1. CDR1 and CDR2 (germline): GTSNPN, SVGIG (reference sequence). The CDR3 contains 13 residues. Trimming removed 5 bases from V and 10 bases from J; junction bases left unmatched: 5. The CDR3 sequence: CAWDGTGESPLHF. In DNA form, the CDR3 reads TGTGCCTGGGACGGGACAGGGGAATCACCCCTCCACTTT.

The genes are TRBV19 and TRBJ1-3; tentatively, D is TRBD1 (6 bases). Germline CDR1 and CDR2: LNHDA and SQIVND (reference sequence). The CDR3 has 12 residues. Trimming took 11 bases from V and 0 from J, leaving 8 bases between them. The DNA for the CDR3 is TGTGCCGCGGGGGCCTCTGGAAACACCATATATTTT. Translation: CAAGASGNTIYF.

The genes are TRBV6-5 and TRBJ2-7, with 8 bases aligning to TRBD1. The length of the CDR3 is 14 residues. The V gene's germline CDR1 is MNHEY and CDR2 SVGAGI. V lost 5 bases, J lost 3 bases, and 6 bases stayed unmatched. The CDR3 DNA is TGTGCCAGCAGTCAGGGGACAGGATTCTACGAGCAGTACTTC. It encodes CASSQGTGFYEQYF.

This chain links TRBV9 with TRBJ2-1; possibly TRBD2 for D (6 bases). Deletions cut 4 bases from V and 1 base from J, with 15 bases between. This CDR3 has 16 amino acids. CDR1 is SGDLS and CDR2 is YYNGEE in the germline V gene. The CDR3 DNA reads TGTGCCAGCAGCCCCTGGGGGGAGGATTCCTACAATGAGCAGTTCTTC. It codes for CASSPWGEDSYNEQFF. The full variable domain, completed using reference TRBV9 and TRBJ2-1, is DSGVTQTPKHLITATGQRVTLRCSPRSGDLSVYWYQQSLDQGLQFLIQYYNGEERAKGNILERFSAQQFPDLHSELNLSSLELGDSALYFCASSPWGEDSYNEQFFGPGTRLTVL.

V usage is TRBV27 and J usage is TRBJ2-7, with 8 bases lining up with TRBD1. CDR1 and CDR2 (germline): MNHEY, SMNVEV (reference sequence). The CDR3 is made up of 14 amino acids. Losses at the gene ends were 3 bases for V and 3 bases for J; bases not matched to a gene: 4. The CDR3 DNA follows: TGTGCCAGCAGTTTGACAGGGGAAAGCTACGAGCAGTACTTC. Encoded protein: CASSLTGESYEQYF.

The rearrangement joins TRBV9 to TRBJ2-5; D might be TRBD1 (5 bases). V dropped 3 bases and J dropped 6 bases, with 18 bases sitting between them. Germline V gene data show CDR1 as SGDLS and CDR2 as YYNGEE. This CDR3 region has 15 residues. Here the CDR3 DNA reads TGTGCCAGCAGCGAAGAAGGGGTCGTAATAAAGACCCAGTACTTC. It specifies CASSEEGVVIKTQYF.

The chain joins TRBV6-5 to TRBJ1-6; the D gene is possibly TRBD1 (6 bases). CDR1 is MNHEY, CDR2 SVGAGI, per germline. The CDR3 has 14 residues. V lost 7 bases and J 7 bases, leaving 14 bases between the germline ends. The CDR3, as DNA: TGTGCCAGCAATAGGGACAAAGAAAATTCACCCCTCCACTTT. Its translation: CASNRDKENSPLHF.

This chain uses TRBV4-1 with TRBJ1-2, with D maybe TRBD1 (6 bases). Per the germline V gene, CDR1 is MGHRA and CDR2 is YSYEKL. This CDR3 has 15 amino acids. The ends were cut back, 1 base at V and 8 bases at J, with 17 bases in the middle. CDR3 sequence reads: CASSQVPQGVDGYTF. The CDR3 nucleotides are TGCGCCAGCAGCCAAGTTCCACAGGGCGTGGACGGCTACACCTTC.

The V and J genes are TRBV10-3 and TRBJ1-1; D gene uncertain. The V gene's germline CDR1 is ENHRY and CDR2 SYGVKD. CDR3 length equals 13 residues. Trimming removed 0 bases at V and 9 bases at J, with 11 bases between. CDR3 amino acids: CAISESSDQKAFF. The CDR3 DNA sequence: TGTGCCATCAGTGAGTCGAGCGACCAGAAAGCTTTCTTT.

The chain joins TRBV10-3 to TRBJ2-7; perhaps TRBD1 as D (5 bases). The CDR3 is made up of 15 amino acids. V dropped 2 bases and J dropped 4 bases, with 15 bases sitting between them. The germline V gene encodes CDR1 ENHRY and CDR2 SYGVKD. The CDR3 DNA reads TGTGCCATCAGTGAGAATCCGACAGACAAATACGAGCAGTACTTC. Its translation is CAISENPTDKYEQYF.

This sequence joins TRBV19 and TRBJ1-2, with D possibly matching TRBD1 (6 bases). V lost 6 bases, J lost 1 base, and 9 bases lay in between. This CDR3 has 13 amino acids. From germline, CDR1 is LNHDA and CDR2 SQIVND (reference sequence). CDR3 nucleotide sequence: TGTGCCAGTAGGTCGGACAGTAACTATGGCTACACCTTC. It translates to CASRSDSNYGYTF.

Judged by frequency, this clone is medium-sized (0.01 to 0.1%). V usage is TRBV4-2 and J usage is TRBJ1-1; D is undetermined. Looked up from germline, CDR1 is LGHNA and CDR2 is YNFKEQ. The CDR3 spans 13 residues. V gave up 1 base and J gave up 1 base, with 4 bases separating them. CDR3 region: CASSQVENTEAFF. CDR3 sequence (DNA): TGTGCCAGCAGCCAAGTAGAGAACACTGAAGCTTTCTTT.

Written as DNA, the CDR3 is TGTGCCAGCAGTGAAAACAGGGGCTACGAGCAGTACTTC. It encodes CASSENRGYEQYF. This chain links TRBV6-1 with TRBJ2-7, with TRBD1 matching 7 bases. This CDR3 has 13 residues. Per germline, CDR1 MNHNS and CDR2 SASEGT. The V segment lost 2 bases and the J segment 3 bases; nucleotides outside the gene matches: 1.

V and J are TRBV4-2 and TRBJ1-1, with D perhaps TRBD1 (6 bases). The ends were cut back, 5 bases at V and 6 bases at J, with 13 bases in the middle. The CDR3 is made up of 13 amino acids. CDR1 LGHNA and CDR2 YNFKEQ come from the germline V gene. The CDR3 DNA sequence: TGTGCCAGCAGCGAAACAGGGTCGTCTGAAGCTTTCTTT. It yields the protein CASSETGSSEAFF.

This sequence joins TRBV30 and TRBJ2-5; D remains unclear. The CDR3 sequence is 16 residues long. V was clipped by 0 bases and J by 6 bases, with 20 bases between them. The germline V gene has CDR1 GTSNPN and CDR2 SVGIG (reference sequence). CDR3 in amino acids: CAWSVPPILPTKTQYF. The CDR3 DNA is TGTGCCTGGAGTGTACCCCCAATCCTACCGACAAAGACCCAGTACTTC.

CDR3 amino acids: CAWIPQGTPYGYTF. CDR3 in DNA: TGTGCCTGGATTCCCCAGGGGACCCCCTATGGCTACACCTTC. The gene calls are TRBV30 and TRBJ1-2, with a weak D call TRBD1 (6 bases). CDR1 is GTSNPN, CDR2 SVGIG, per germline (reference sequence). Trimming took off 4 bases at V and 4 bases at J, with 16 bases between the two ends. The CDR3 contains 14 residues.

The CDR3 is CASSEEWFRVTEAFF. In DNA form, the CDR3 reads TGTGCCAGCAGTGAAGAGTGGTTCCGGGTCACTGAAGCTTTCTTT. This sequence joins TRBV6-1 and TRBJ1-1; D not certain. Germline CDR1 and CDR2: MNHNS and SASEGT. V lost 1 base and J 4 bases, leaving 13 bases between the germline ends. This CDR3 is 15 amino acids long.

J is TRBJ1-1 and V is TRBV7-9; 12 bases match TRBD1. This CDR3 region has 15 residues. Germline V CDR1 and CDR2: SEHNR, FQNEAQ (reference sequence). The V gene end was trimmed by 10 bases and the J gene end by 5 bases; junction bases not matched to a gene: 11. The CDR3 here is CATSFRDRGLTEAFF. CDR3 bases: TGTGCCACCTCCTTCCGGGACAGGGGGCTGACTGAAGCTTTCTTT.

The V and J genes are TRBV29-1 and TRBJ1-5; 10 bases fit TRBD1. Germline assignment: CDR1 SQVTM and CDR2 ANQGSEA. V lost 4 bases, J lost 5 bases, and 5 bases stayed unmatched. The CDR3 totals 14 residues. CDR3 DNA sequence: TGCAGCGTTGTGTCCGGGACAGGGGATCAGCCCCAGCATTTT. This sequence encodes CSVVSGTGDQPQHF.

The rearrangement joins TRBV6-5 to TRBJ2-6; D is possibly TRBD1 (5 bases). Trimming removed 6 bases from V and 0 bases from J, with 9 bases in between. Germline V lookup: CDR1 MNHEY, CDR2 SVGAGI. This CDR3 is 15 amino acids long. The CDR3 sequence is CASRTAHSGANVLTF. In DNA form, the CDR3 reads TGTGCCAGCAGGACAGCACACTCTGGGGCCAACGTCCTGACTTTC.

V usage is TRBV18 and J usage is TRBJ2-1; TRBD1 agrees at 12 bases. Germline CDR1 is KGHSH and CDR2 is LQKENI. Trimming removed 3 bases from V and 0 bases from J; junction bases left unmatched: 12. The CDR3 is 20 amino acids. The DNA for the CDR3 is TGTGCCAGCTCACCTGGGCGGGACAGGGGGCTGGCAAGCTCCTACAATGAGCAGTTCTTC. This translates into CASSPGRDRGLASSYNEQFF. Looking up the rest from reference TRBV18 and TRBJ2-1 gives the full variable domain: NAGVMQNPRHLVRRRGQEARLRCSPMKGHSHVYWYRQLPEEGLKFMVYLQKENIIDESGMPKERFSAEFPKEGPSILRIQQVVRGDSAAYFCASSPGRDRGLASSYNEQFFGPGTRLTVL.

V and J are TRBV5-6 and TRBJ2-2; 8 bases match TRBD1. CDR1 and CDR2 from the germline V gene are SGHDT and YYEEEE. V lost 0 bases to trimming and J lost 3 bases; unmatched junction nucleotides: 1. This CDR3 has 15 residues. CDR3 sequence (DNA): TGTGCCAGCAGCTTGGTGACAGGGGACACCGGGGAGCTGTTTTTT. Encoded protein: CASSLVTGDTGELFF. Full variable domain (remainder filled in from reference TRBV5-6 and TRBJ2-2): DAGVTQSPTHLIKTRGQQVTLRCSPKSGHDTVSWYQQALGQGPQFIFQYYEEEERQRGNFPDRFSGHQFPNYSSELNVNALLLGDSALYLCASSLVTGDTGELFFGEGSRLTVL.

The gene calls are TRBV7-3 and TRBJ2-1, with 8 bases lining up with TRBD2. The CDR3 runs 16 residues. Germline V lookup: CDR1 SGHTA, CDR2 FQGTGA. Losses at the gene ends were 5 bases for V and 8 bases for J; bases not matched to a gene: 14. The CDR3 region has the DNA TGTGCCAGCAGCCCCCATTGGGCGGGGGGCCGCGATGAGCAGTTCTTC. Encoded protein: CASSPHWAGGRDEQFF.

The chain joins TRBV6-1 to TRBJ2-2; no clear D. Trimming removed 4 bases at V and 1 base at J, with 7 bases between. CDR3 length: 14 amino acids. Per germline, CDR1 MNHNS and CDR2 SASEGT. In DNA, the CDR3 is TGTGCCAGCAGTGCAGACTTGAACACCGGGGAGCTGTTTTTT. Protein sequence: CASSADLNTGELFF.